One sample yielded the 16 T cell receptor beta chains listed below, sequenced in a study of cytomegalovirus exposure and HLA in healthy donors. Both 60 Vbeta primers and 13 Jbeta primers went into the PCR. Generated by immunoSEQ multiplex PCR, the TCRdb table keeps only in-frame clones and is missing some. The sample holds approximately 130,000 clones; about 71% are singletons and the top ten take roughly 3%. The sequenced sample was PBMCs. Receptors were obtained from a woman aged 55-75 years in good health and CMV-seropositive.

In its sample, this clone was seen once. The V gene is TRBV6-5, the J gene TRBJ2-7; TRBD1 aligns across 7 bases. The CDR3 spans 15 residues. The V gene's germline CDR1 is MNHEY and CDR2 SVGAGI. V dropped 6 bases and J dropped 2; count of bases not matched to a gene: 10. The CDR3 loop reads CASRPLDRRTYEQYF. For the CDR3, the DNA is TGTGCCAGCAGACCCCTGGACAGGCGTACCTACGAGCAGTACTTC.

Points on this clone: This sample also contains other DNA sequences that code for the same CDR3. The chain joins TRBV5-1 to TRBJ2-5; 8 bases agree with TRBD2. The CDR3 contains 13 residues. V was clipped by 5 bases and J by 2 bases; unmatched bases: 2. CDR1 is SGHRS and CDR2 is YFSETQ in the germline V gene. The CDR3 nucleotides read TGCGCCAGCAGTCGGGGGGGACAAGAGACCCAGTACTTC. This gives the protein CASSRGGQETQYF.

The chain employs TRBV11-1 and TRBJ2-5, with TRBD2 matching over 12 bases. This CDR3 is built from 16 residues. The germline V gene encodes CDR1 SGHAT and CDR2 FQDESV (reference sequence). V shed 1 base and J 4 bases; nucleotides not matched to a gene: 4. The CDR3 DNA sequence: TGTGCCAGCAGCTTAGGTCGACTAGCGGGGGTAGAGACCCAGTACTTC. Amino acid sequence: CASSLGRLAGVETQYF.

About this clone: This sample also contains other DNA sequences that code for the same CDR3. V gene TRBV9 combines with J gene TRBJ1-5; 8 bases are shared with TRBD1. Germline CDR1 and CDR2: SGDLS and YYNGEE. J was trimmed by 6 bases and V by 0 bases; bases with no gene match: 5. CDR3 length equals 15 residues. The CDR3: CASSVDGQGGQPQHF. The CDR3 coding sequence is TGTGCCAGCAGCGTAGATGGACAGGGAGGTCAGCCCCAGCATTTT.

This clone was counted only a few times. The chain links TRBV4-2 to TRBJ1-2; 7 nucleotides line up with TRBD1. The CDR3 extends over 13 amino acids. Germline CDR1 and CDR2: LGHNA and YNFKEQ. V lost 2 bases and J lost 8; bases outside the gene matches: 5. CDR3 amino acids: CASSQTGVGGYTF. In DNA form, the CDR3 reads TGTGCCAGCAGCCAAACAGGGGTGGGGGGCTACACCTTC.

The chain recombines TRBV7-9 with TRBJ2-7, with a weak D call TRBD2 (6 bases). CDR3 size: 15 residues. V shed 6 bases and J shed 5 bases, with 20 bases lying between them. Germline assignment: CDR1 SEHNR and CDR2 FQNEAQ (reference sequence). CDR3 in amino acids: CASSYRVSGVDEQYF. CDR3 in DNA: TGTGCCAGCAGTTACCGGGTCTCGGGAGTCGACGAGCAGTACTTC.

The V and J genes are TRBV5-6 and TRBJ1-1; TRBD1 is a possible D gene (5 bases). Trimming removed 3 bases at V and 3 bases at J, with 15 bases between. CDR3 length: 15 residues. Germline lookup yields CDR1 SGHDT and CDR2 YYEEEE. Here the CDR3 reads CASSSKGLRDTEAFF. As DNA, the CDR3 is TGTGCCAGCAGCTCTAAGGGGCTTAGGGACACTGAAGCTTTCTTT.

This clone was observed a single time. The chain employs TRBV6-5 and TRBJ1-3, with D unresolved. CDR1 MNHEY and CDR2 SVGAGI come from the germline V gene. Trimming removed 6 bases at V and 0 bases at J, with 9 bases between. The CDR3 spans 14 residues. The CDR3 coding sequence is TGTGCCAGCAGCCTCAGATCCTCTGGAAACACCATATATTTT. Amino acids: CASSLRSSGNTIYF.

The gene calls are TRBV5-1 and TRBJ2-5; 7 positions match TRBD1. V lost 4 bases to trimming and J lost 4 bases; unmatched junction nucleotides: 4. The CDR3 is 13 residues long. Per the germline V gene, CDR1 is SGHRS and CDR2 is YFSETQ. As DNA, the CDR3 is TGCGCCAGCAGCGAGGGGGCTCGAGAGACCCAGTACTTC. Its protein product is CASSEGARETQYF.

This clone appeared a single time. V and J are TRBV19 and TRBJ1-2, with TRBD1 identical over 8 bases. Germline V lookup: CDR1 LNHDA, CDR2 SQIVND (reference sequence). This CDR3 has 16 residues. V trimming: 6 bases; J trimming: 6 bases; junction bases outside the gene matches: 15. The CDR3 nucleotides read TGTGCCAGTAGCACGCGACAGGGGAGACGACTAGATGGCTACACCTTC. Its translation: CASSTRQGRRLDGYTF.

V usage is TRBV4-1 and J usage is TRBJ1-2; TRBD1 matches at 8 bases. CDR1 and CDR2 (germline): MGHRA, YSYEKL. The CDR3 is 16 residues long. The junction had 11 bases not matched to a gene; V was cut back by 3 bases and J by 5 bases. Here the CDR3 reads CASSQDGQGGLYGYTF. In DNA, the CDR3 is TGCGCCAGCAGCCAGGACGGACAGGGAGGGCTTTATGGCTACACCTTC.

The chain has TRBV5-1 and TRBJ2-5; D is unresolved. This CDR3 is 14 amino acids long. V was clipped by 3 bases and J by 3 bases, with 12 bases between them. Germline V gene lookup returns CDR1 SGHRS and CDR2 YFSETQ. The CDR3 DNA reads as TGCGCCAGCAGCTACCAGCAGGCCAAAGAGACCCAGTACTTC. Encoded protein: CASSYQQAKETQYF.

The CDR3 DNA reads as TGTGCCAGCAGCTTGGTAAACAGGGGAGATACGCAGTATTTT. The encoded protein is CASSLVNRGDTQYF. The V call is TRBV5-4, the J call TRBJ2-3, with TRBD1 identical over 7 bases. CDR1 and CDR2 (germline): SGHNT, YYREEE (reference sequence). The V gene end was trimmed by 0 bases and the J gene end by 5 bases; junction bases not matched to a gene: 3. CDR3 length: 14 amino acids.

The CDR3 DNA follows: TGTGCCAGCAGACCGGGGAAGGGGGTGAACACTGAAGCTTTCTTT. This sequence encodes CASRPGKGVNTEAFF. The rearrangement uses TRBV6-6 and TRBJ1-1, with D possibly being TRBD1 (6 bases). The CDR3 sequence is 15 residues long. Germline V gene data show CDR1 as MNHNY and CDR2 as SVGAGI (reference sequence). Between the trimmed V and J ends, which lost 6 bases and 0 bases, there was a span of 14 bases.

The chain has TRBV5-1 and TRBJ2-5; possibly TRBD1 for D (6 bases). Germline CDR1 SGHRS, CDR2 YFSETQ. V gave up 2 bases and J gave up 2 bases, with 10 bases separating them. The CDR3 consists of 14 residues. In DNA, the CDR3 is TGCGCCAGCAGCTTCCGGGACAATCAAGAGACCCAGTACTTC. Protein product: CASSFRDNQETQYF. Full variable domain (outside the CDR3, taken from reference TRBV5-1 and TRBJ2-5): KAGVTQTPRYLIKTRGQQVTLSCSPISGHRSVSWYQQTPGQGLQFLFEYFSETQRNKGNFPGRFSGRQFSNSRSEMNVSTLELGDSALYLCASSFRDNQETQYFGPGTRLLVL.

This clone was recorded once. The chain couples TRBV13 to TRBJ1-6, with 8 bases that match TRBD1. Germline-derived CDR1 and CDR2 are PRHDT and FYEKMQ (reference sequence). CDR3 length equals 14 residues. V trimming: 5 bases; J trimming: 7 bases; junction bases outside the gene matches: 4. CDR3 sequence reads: CASSTDRGNSPLHF. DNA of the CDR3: TGTGCCAGCAGCACCGACAGGGGAAATTCACCCCTCCACTTT.